Described below is a single T cell receptor (beta chain) sequence and its context. Authors' processing steps: By means of reference gene primer amplification, nucleated cell counts were estimated. Method: immunoSEQ multiplex PCR; TCRdb's copy keeps in-frame clones and lacks some. D and trimming were read from the DNA, whereas the V and J calls and clone size are those reported in that table. The data contain over 200,000 clones, approximately 90% of them singletons. This entry is derived from a study of blood T cell repertoires in COVID-19. The V gene's germline CDR1 is DFQATT and CDR2 SNEGSKA (reference sequence). The V end lost 4 bases, the J end lost 10 bases, and 11 bases lay between the germline ends. CDR3 size: 11 residues.

The sequenced material came from PBMCs or T cells enriched from blood (not recorded which). This chain links TRBV20-1 with TRBJ2-1; possible D gene TRBD2, 5 bases. The sequence derives from a woman aged 40 to 50 with acute COVID-19. The CDR3: CSANIALEQFF. The DNA of the CDR3 is TGCAGTGCTAATATAGCGTTGGAGCAGTTCTTC.